This TCR beta chain comes out of a study of T cells after posttransplantation cyclophosphamide. General study points: TRB overlap between skin or GI tissue T cells and blood was limited. Donor-recipient repertoire similarity was low at 1-2 months, rising over year one. TRB clonality was highly associated with recipient CMV seropositivity and reactivation.

Generated by immunoSEQ multiplex PCR, the TCRdb table keeps only in-frame clones and is missing some. Singletons are absent from the sample, which has tens of thousands of clones. On the day of bone marrow donation, the related graft donor provided peripheral blood. This clone was recorded at least ten times. Antigen unknown. Per the germline V gene, CDR1 is SGDLS and CDR2 is YYNGEE. V gave up 0 bases and J gave up 7 bases; unmatched junction bases: 6. This CDR3 is built from 16 residues. The genes are TRBV9 and TRBJ1-6; 8 bases are shared with TRBD1. The sequenced sample consisted of PBMCs. This TCR was recovered from a woman aged 60-75 years in good health, CMV-negative, and a related stem cell transplant donor. CDR3 in amino acids: CASSVDPGQANSPLHF. CDR3 nucleotide sequence: TGTGCCAGCAGCGTAGATCCGGGACAGGCCAATTCACCCCTCCACTTT.